This T cell receptor beta chain was sequenced in a study of blood T cell repertoires in COVID-19. Study at large: The study drew acute and convalescent COVID-19 samples from the United States, Italy and Spain. Nucleic acid was either cDNA or gDNA, and it came from T cells, B-cell-depleted T cells, or PBMCs.

Original processing notes: Reference gene primer amplification gave nucleated cell count estimates. Here immunoSEQ multiplex PCR was the method, and the copy in TCRdb shows in-frame clones only, minus some. That table gives V, J and clone size, and the DNA gave D and trimming. The sample records some 16,000 clones, 70% to 90% being singletons. The CDR3 covers 17 residues. Germline trimming cut 5 bases from V and 8 bases from J; bases unmatched to any gene: 18. From germline, CDR1 is MNHNY and CDR2 SVGAGI (reference sequence). This chain uses TRBV6-6 with TRBJ2-1, with 7 bases that match TRBD1. The sequencing sample was made of peripheral blood. This TCR was recovered from a human donor in a cohort sampled during active COVID-19. The CDR3 sequence: CASSRLTGTAAMDEQFF. The CDR3 DNA follows: TGTGCCAGCAGTCGTCTTACCGGGACAGCTGCTATGGATGAGCAGTTCTTC.